This section outlines one TCR beta chain sequence together with its context. Its binding antigen is unknown. No base-level quality is on record; no much larger clone is a single base apart. The sample comes from a study of memory CD4+ T cells and cytomegalovirus serostatus (dated by TCRdb to about 2019). Study-level background: The approximately 35 healthy Belgian adults in the cohort included 9 who were CMV seropositive and 24 who were CMV seronegative. To replicate a published TCR-based CMV serostatus classifier, the researchers sequenced the CD4+ memory TCRbeta repertoires of a Belgian cohort whose cytomegalovirus serostatus was known.

Genomic DNA was extracted from sorted cells with the Quick-DNA Microprep Kit. Amplification of TCRbeta DNA was done with the immunoSEQ hsTCRbeta kit, following the protocol from the manufacturer. An Illumina MiSeq instrument was used to sequence the TCRbeta libraries. In the paper's pipeline: Following removal of out-of-frame sequences, some 2,200,000 distinct TCRbeta sequences were retained, with an average of roughly 70,000 per individual. Each individual was scored according to the count of 164 previously reported CMV-associated TCRbeta sequences and the total productive distinct TCRbeta count. A beta-binomial model was reimplemented in Python, and random forests from scikit-learn, run with default parameters, were trained on data from the US cohort. Classifier performance on the Belgian cohort was summarized as median AUC with percentile confidence intervals over 10,000 bootstrap iterations. TCRdb mirrors the immuneACCESS table, restricted to in-frame sequences. Some clones are absent from its copies; in checked studies, under half trace to an unresolved V gene, and the reason for the others is unknown. The V and J calls and clone size were taken over from that table, and D and trimming were inferred from the DNA. The sample profile shows over 55,000 clones; approximately 80% of them were found once. The ten largest account for less than 0.9% of the sample.

A FACSAria II was used to sort memory CD4+ T cells, defined as single viable CD3+CD4+CD8-CD45RO+ cells. CMV serostatus was determined using a Roche Elecsys assay that detects serum IgG against CMV pp150, pp28, p38 and p52. Following thawing, total CD4+ T cells were enriched through positive selection using CD4 magnetic microbeads. The samples came from a different study that was designed specifically to examine the CD4+ T cell memory repertoire. Following standard operating procedures, peripheral blood mononuclear cells were isolated and cryopreserved, while serum was kept at -80 degrees C. The staining relied on CD3-PerCP (BW264/56), CD4-APC (RPA-T4), CD45RO-PE (UCHT1) and CD8-Pacific Orange (3B5) antibodies, and Sytox blue was used to exclude non-viable cells. The full study reports these points: For predicting CMV serostatus, the median bootstrapped AUC was about 0.94 using the original framework and about 0.9 using a US-trained random forest. Results were interpreted as suggesting that the CMV-associated TCR signature is largely present in the CD4+ memory repertoire. Of under 200 previously reported CMV-associated TCRbeta sequences, approximately 70 appeared in the CD4+ memory repertoires, each in one to five individuals. On the Belgian cohort, the classifier based on the original framework reached a median bootstrapped AUC of approximately 0.94, with a 95% CI of 0.76-1.00. Only CD4+CD45RO+ memory cells were sequenced, unlike the original study, which covered naive and memory CD4+ and CD8+ populations.

This clonotype was sampled from an adult in good health and CMV-seronegative. Sequenced: memory CD4+ T cells from blood.

The DNA reads as follows: TGTGCCTGGAGTGGGAATAGCGGGAGGGTCTACAATGAGCAGTTCTTC. Its translation reads: CAWSGNSGRVYNEQFF. Rearrangement joined TRBV30 to TRBJ2-1; 11 bases in the middle match TRBD2. CDR1 and CDR2 were assigned from the germline V gene (reference sequence) as GTSNPN and SVGIG. V lost 1 base and J lost 3 bases, and the count of bases not matched to a germline gene is 5. From cysteine to phenylalanine, the CDR3 is 16 amino acids long. The sequence is cut down to CDR3 DNA, 48 bases in frame from base 1.